This record covers a single TCR beta chain. This sample includes further DNA sequences coding for the same CDR3. Seattle's enrolled individuals joined amid active infection and were then monitored longitudinally. CDR1 and CDR2 (germline): MNHEY, SMNVEV (reference sequence). Trimming left V 3 bases short and J 3 bases short, with 3 bases between. The CDR3 contains 12 residues. This sample stems from a study of blood T cell repertoires in COVID-19. Study context: The United States, Italy and Spain provided the acute and convalescent COVID-19 samples. From T cells, B-cell-depleted T cells, or PBMCs came the material, which was cDNA or gDNA.

Source study methods: Reference gene primer amplification gave estimated nucleated cell counts. The repertoire was sequenced with immunoSEQ multiplex PCR; TCRdb's copy has only in-frame clones and lacks some. V and J calls and clone size are given by that table; D and trimming were obtained from the DNA. The table lists roughly 240,000 clones, 75% to 85% of them singletons. Sequenced input: peripheral blood. This TCR came from a man between 45 and 60 years old with COVID-19, enrolled during active disease. The chain joins TRBV27 to TRBJ1-5; D unclear. CDR3 in amino acids: CASSFLNQPQHF. DNA for the CDR3: TGTGCCAGCAGTTTCCTCAATCAGCCCCAGCATTTT.